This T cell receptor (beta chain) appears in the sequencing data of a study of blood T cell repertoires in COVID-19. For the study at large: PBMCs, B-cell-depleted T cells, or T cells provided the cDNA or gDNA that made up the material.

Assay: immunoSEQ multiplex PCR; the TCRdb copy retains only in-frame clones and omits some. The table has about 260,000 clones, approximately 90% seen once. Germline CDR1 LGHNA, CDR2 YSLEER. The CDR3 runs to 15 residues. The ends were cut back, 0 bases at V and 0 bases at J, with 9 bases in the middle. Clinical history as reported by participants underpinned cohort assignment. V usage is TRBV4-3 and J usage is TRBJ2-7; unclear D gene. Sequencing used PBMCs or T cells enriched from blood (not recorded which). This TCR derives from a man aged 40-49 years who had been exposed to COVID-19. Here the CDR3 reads CASSQDEFPSYEQYF. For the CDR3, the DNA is TGCGCCAGCAGCCAAGACGAGTTCCCCTCCTACGAGCAGTACTTC.